Sequencing of this T cell receptor (beta chain) was carried out in a study of identical twins. This clonotype was counted many times. Its antigen is not identified. Study observations and caveats: Out-of-frame alpha sequences shared by twins were enriched for low generation probability.

Germline CDR1 SNHLY, CDR2 FYNNEI. The V gene end was trimmed by 6 bases and the J gene end by 8 bases; junction bases not matched to a gene: 6. The CDR3 consists of 12 residues. TCRdb reprocessed the 5' RACE reads with MiXCR, giving one entry per CDR3 protein. The data contain some 1,600,000 distinct CDR3 sequences, under 35% of them seen just once; the ten biggest clones take up about 0.3%. V is TRBV2 and J is TRBJ1-2, with 7 bases aligning to TRBD1. The sample was cord blood. The receptor was derived from a newborn girl in good health. The CDR3 region is CASSPDRAGYTF. The CDR3 DNA reads TGTGCCAGCAGCCCCGACAGGGCGGGCTACACCTTC.